What follows are 14 T cell receptor beta chains derived from one specimen sequenced in a study of spatial heterogeneity in lung cancer. General study points: Within tumors, counts of expanded alpha and beta TCRs tracked tumor mutation counts.

Specified time point: sample taken at primary tumor resection. TCRdb itself ran the 5' RACE reads through MiXCR, one entry per CDR3 protein. The sample yields some 330 distinct CDR3 sequences, 22% seen once. The antigens of these receptors remain unknown. The source material was lung tumor tissue, sampled at surgery. Receptor source: a female donor with early-stage non-small cell lung cancer.

Comment on this clonotype: This may be a read error, as it is one base from a much larger clone. Within a library made for alpha chains, this beta chain is off target, and its count is uninformative. The chain links TRBV6-5 to TRBJ2-5; no reliable D call. The CDR3 contains 13 residues. CDR1 MNHEY and CDR2 SVGAGI come from the germline V gene. DNA of the CDR3: TGTGCCGGCAGTTACTCGAGAGACGGGACCCAGTACTTC. This sequence encodes CAGSYSRDGTQYF.

This clonotype turned up a few times. For a library built for alpha chains, this beta chain is a stray read; little rests on its size. This chain uses TRBV19 with TRBJ2-1; D might be TRBD2 (6 bases). Trimming cost V 1 base and J 9 bases, with 13 bases left between them. The length of the CDR3 is 14 residues. Per the germline V gene, CDR1 is LNHDA and CDR2 is SQIVND (reference sequence). As DNA, the CDR3 is TGTGCCAGTAGTATAGGTGAAACTAGCAGTGAGCAGTTCTTC. Its protein product is CASSIGETSSEQFF. Variable domain in full (rest from reference TRBV19 and TRBJ2-1): DGGITQSPKYLFRKEGQNVTLSCEQNLNHDAMYWYRQDPGQGLRLIYYSQIVNDFQKGDIAEGYSVSREKKESFPLTVTSAQKNPTAFYLCASSIGETSSEQFFGPGTRLTVL.

By sample share, this clonotype is large. The library was prepared for alpha chains; this beta chain is a stray read, so its frequency means little. The rearrangement links TRBV29-1 to TRBJ2-7, with TRBD2 identical over 8 bases. This CDR3 region has 14 residues. Germline loops: CDR1 SQVTM, CDR2 ANQGSEA. After removal of 4 bases from V and 6 bases from J, the junction contained 11 bases not matched to a gene. CDR3 DNA: TGCAGCGTTGTCAGCGGGGGCTTTTACGGCGAGCAGTACTTC. It translates to CSVVSGGFYGEQYF.

This clonotype was observed a few times. This beta chain appears as a stray read in a library generated for alpha chains; its size is not informative. The J gene is TRBJ2-5, the V gene TRBV20-1; no firm D call. The length of the CDR3 is 11 residues. The V end was cut by 3 bases, the J end by 4 bases, with 6 bases between. Germline V gene data show CDR1 as DFQATT and CDR2 as SNEGSKA (reference sequence). Written as DNA, the CDR3 is TGCAGTGCTAGGGTGATAGAGACCCAGTACTTC. This translates into CSARVIETQYF.

As to this clonotype: This beta chain is off target for a library built for alpha chains, so its abundance means little. The chain has TRBV7-2 and TRBJ2-1; TRBD1 might be the D (5 bases). With 1 base removed from V and 5 bases from J, the gap between germline ends came to 9 bases. This CDR3 contains 14 residues. Germline V CDR1 and CDR2: SGHTA, FQGNSA. CDR3 protein: CASSLVKGNNEQFF. The CDR3 DNA is TGTGCCAGCAGCTTAGTCAAGGGGAACAATGAGCAGTTCTTC.

By frequency in the sample, this clonotype is large. This beta chain represents an off-target read in a library built for alpha chains; its size is of limited meaning. CDR3 amino acids: CAISERGLPGDQPQHF. In nucleotides, the CDR3 is TGTGCCATCAGTGAGCGGGGGCTGCCCGGAGATCAGCCCCAGCATTTT. V and J are TRBV10-3 and TRBJ1-5; D possibly corresponds to TRBD1 (6 bases). CDR3 length: 16 amino acids. V gave up 2 bases and J gave up 5 bases, with 16 bases separating them. CDR1 is ENHRY, CDR2 SYGVKD, per germline.

This clonotype was detected only a few times. For a library built for alpha chains, this beta chain is a stray read; little rests on its size. The chain is built from TRBV20-1 and TRBJ1-4, with D perhaps matching TRBD1 (6 bases). This CDR3 is built from 14 residues. CDR1 and CDR2 from the germline V gene are DFQATT and SNEGSKA (reference sequence). Trimming took off 3 bases at V and 8 bases at J, with 16 bases between the two ends. In DNA, the CDR3 is TGCAGTGCTAGTCCTACAGGGTCCTGGGAAAAACTGTTTTTT. Protein: CSASPTGSWEKLFF.

Within the sample, this clonotype is hyperexpanded. This beta chain was picked up by a library intended for alpha chains and is off target, so its count carries little meaning. V and J are TRBV4-1 and TRBJ2-7, with TRBD1 identical over 7 bases. After removal of 4 bases from V and 0 bases from J, the junction contained 3 bases not matched to a gene. CDR3 length: 14 amino acids. Germline V CDR1 and CDR2: MGHRA, YSYEKL. The CDR3 DNA follows: TGCGCCAGCAGCCCCCGACAGGGCTCCTACGAGCAGTACTTC. It specifies CASSPRQGSYEQYF.

This clonotype is classed as large. Being off target in a library aimed at alpha chains, this beta chain has a size of little meaning. The CDR3 reads CASSPDGNTGELFF. CDR3 nucleotide sequence: TGTGCCAGCAGTCCGGACGGGAACACCGGGGAGCTGTTTTTT. J is TRBJ2-2 and V is TRBV6-6; no firm D call. The CDR3 runs 14 residues. Germline V gene lookup returns CDR1 MNHNY and CDR2 SVGAGI (reference sequence). Trimming shortened V by 5 bases and J by 1 base, and 8 bases separated the two germline ends.

This clonotype was observed a few times. For a library built for alpha chains, this beta chain is a stray read; little rests on its size. V usage is TRBV24-1 and J usage is TRBJ1-2; no firm D call. The CDR3 has 13 residues. Trimming shortened V by 6 bases and J by 4 bases, and 11 bases separated the two germline ends. The germline V gene encodes CDR1 KGHDR and CDR2 SFDVKD. The CDR3 DNA is TGTGCCACCAGTTTGCGCAGGACCTATGGCTACACCTTC. The encoded protein is CATSLRRTYGYTF.

By frequency in the sample, this clonotype is hyperexpanded (1% or more). This beta chain came through as a stray read in a library set up for alpha chains, and its size says little. This sequence joins TRBV5-1 and TRBJ2-5; D gene unclear. Per the germline V gene, CDR1 is SGHRS and CDR2 is YFSETQ. There are 14 residues in the CDR3. V lost 0 bases and J lost 7, with 13 bases in between. This CDR3 reads CASSLDSASGTQYF. In DNA form, the CDR3 reads TGCGCCAGCAGCTTGGACAGTGCCTCGGGGACCCAGTACTTC.

Of note for this clonotype: Since it is a stray read in a library aimed at alpha chains, this beta chain has a size that is not meaningful. The rearrangement joins TRBV7-2 to TRBJ2-1; tentatively, D is TRBD1 or TRBD2 (5 bases each). The CDR3 extends over 13 amino acids. CDR1 and CDR2 from the germline V gene are SGHTA and FQGNSA. V was cut by 4 bases and J by 6 bases, with 10 bases left in between. This chain's CDR3 is CASSSGRFNEQFF. For the CDR3, the DNA is TGTGCCAGCAGCTCGGGACGGTTCAATGAGCAGTTCTTC. The variable domain in full, with the rest retrieved from reference TRBV7-2 and TRBJ2-1, is GAGVSQSPSNKVTEKGKDVELRCDPISGHTALYWYRQSLGQGLEFLIYFQGNSAPDKSGLPSDRFSAERTGGSVSTLTIQRTQQEDSAVYLCASSSGRFNEQFFGPGTRLTVL.

Points on this clonotype: The library was prepared for alpha chains; this beta chain is a stray read, so its frequency means little. V is TRBV10-1 and J is TRBJ2-7; 10 bases are shared with TRBD1. Germline lookup yields CDR1 WNHNN and CDR2 SYGVQD (reference sequence). V lost 6 bases to trimming and J lost 6 bases; unmatched junction nucleotides: 5. The CDR3 is made up of 13 amino acids. Written as DNA, the CDR3 is TGCGCCAGCAGAGGGACAGGGGACAGCGAGCAGTACTTC. It specifies CASRGTGDSEQYF.

In this sample, this clonotype turned up once. The library was prepared for alpha chains; this beta chain is a stray read, so its frequency means little. This chain connects TRBV3-1 to TRBJ2-1, with D perhaps matching TRBD1 (6 bases). CDR3 length equals 13 residues. Germline V gene sequence: CDR1 LGHDT, CDR2 YNNKEL (reference sequence). The V gene lost 5 bases and the J gene lost 4 bases, with 9 bases spanning the gap. The CDR3 coding sequence is TGTGCCAGCAGCTCCACAGGGTACAATGAGCAGTTCTTC. Amino acids: CASSSTGYNEQFF.